The entry below describes one T cell receptor beta chain. The antigen is not known. Per germline, CDR1 MNHGY and CDR2 SAAAGT. V lost 5 bases and J 3 bases, leaving 11 bases between the germline ends. CDR3 size: 14 residues. This specimen belongs to a study of CXCR4 blockade with PD-1 therapy in pancreatic cancer. Findings and caveats of the study: More frequent amino acid clones had more nucleotide rearrangements, suggesting convergent selection. Tumors were clonally expanded, mean about 0.14 versus 0.05 in healthy blood. Without paired alpha-beta data, shared specificity of dominant clones is unconfirmed.

Sequenced by immunoSEQ multiplex PCR; TCRdb stores in-frame clones only, minus some. Of over 2,500 clones in the sample, roughly half were seen once. No neoadjuvant therapy was given before resection to the patients supplying these archived tumor blocks. The sequenced material came from tumor tissue. The receptor was isolated from a human donor with pancreatic ductal adenocarcinoma. The rearrangement uses TRBV6-8 and TRBJ1-3; D is ambiguous. Here the CDR3 reads CASSEFAGGNTIYF. CDR3 coding DNA: TGTGCCAGCAGTGAGTTTGCAGGTGGAAACACCATATATTTT.